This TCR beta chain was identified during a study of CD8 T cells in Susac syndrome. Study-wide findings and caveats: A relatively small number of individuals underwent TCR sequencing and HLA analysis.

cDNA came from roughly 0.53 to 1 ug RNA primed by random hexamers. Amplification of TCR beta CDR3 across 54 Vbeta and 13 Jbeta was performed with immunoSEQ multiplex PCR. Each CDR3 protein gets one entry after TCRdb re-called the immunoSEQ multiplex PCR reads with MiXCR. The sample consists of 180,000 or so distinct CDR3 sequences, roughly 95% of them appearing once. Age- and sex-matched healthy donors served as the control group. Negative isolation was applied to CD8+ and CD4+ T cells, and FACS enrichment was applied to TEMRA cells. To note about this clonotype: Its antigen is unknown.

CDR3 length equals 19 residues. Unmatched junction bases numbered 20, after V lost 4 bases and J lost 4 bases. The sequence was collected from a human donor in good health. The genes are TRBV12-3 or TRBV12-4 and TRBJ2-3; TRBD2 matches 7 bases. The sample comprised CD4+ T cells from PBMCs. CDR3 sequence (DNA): TGTGCCAGCAGTTCCCCGCGGTGGGGGGGAATAGGAGATTCAGATACGCAGTATTTT. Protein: CASSSPRWGGIGDSDTQYF.